This T cell receptor beta chain came from a study of T-cell reconstitution after alpha-beta-depleted transplantation in children. This sample's TCRbeta library carried unique molecular identifier barcodes. A single record per CDR3 protein comes from TCRdb applying MiXCR to the PCR reads. The table has around 200,000 distinct CDR3 sequences, 6.5% to 7.5% seen once. This clonotype was seen at least ten times. Germline trimming cut 7 bases from V and 5 bases from J; bases unmatched to any gene: 16. From germline, CDR1 is MNHEY and CDR2 SMNVEV (reference sequence). CDR3 length: 16 residues. The specimen was PBMCs from the stem cell graft donor, collected from the stem cell graft. The rearrangement uses TRBV27 and TRBJ1-2, with TRBD1 identical over 7 bases. The TCR sequence derives from a human donor who donated a stem cell graft to a child with Wiskott-Aldrich syndrome. CDR3 sequence reads: CASTRGPGGGMYGYTF. The CDR3 DNA sequence: TGTGCCAGCACCCGAGGCCCAGGGGGTGGGATGTATGGCTACACCTTC.